These 25 T cell receptor beta chains share one sample of origin, sequenced in a study of blood T cell repertoires in COVID-19. Clones were sequenced by immunoSEQ multiplex PCR, and TCRdb holds only the in-frame ones, with some missing. The sample lists about 140,000 clones; 84% were seen once. Material: peripheral blood. All receptors derive from a man aged 30 to 39 with COVID-19, enrolled during active disease.

The chain links TRBV5-5 to TRBJ2-1; 9 bases are a match to TRBD2. The trim removed 4 bases at V and 4 bases at J, leaving 12 bases unmatched. CDR1 SGHKS and CDR2 YYEKEE come from the germline V gene (reference sequence). There are 17 residues in the CDR3. The CDR3 loop is CASSPTPTSGNYNEQFF. CDR3 DNA: TGTGCCAGCAGCCCAACCCCGACTAGCGGAAATTACAATGAGCAGTTCTTC.

The chain has TRBV7-9 and TRBJ1-1; tentatively, D is TRBD1 (5 bases). In germline, CDR1 is SEHNR, CDR2 FQNEAQ (reference sequence). Trimming left V 3 bases short and J 3 bases short, with 11 bases between. The CDR3 has 14 amino acids. CDR3 loop: CASSFGASHTEAFF. CDR3 bases: TGTGCCAGCAGCTTTGGGGCGTCCCACACTGAAGCTTTCTTT.

The chain carries TRBV11-2 and TRBJ2-1; 14 bases fit TRBD2. The CDR3 is 16 residues long. With 4 bases clipped from V and 7 bases from J, the junction kept 6 bases outside the gene matches. In germline, CDR1 is SGHAT, CDR2 FQNNGV. CDR3 nucleotides: TGTGCCAGCAGCTCGGGACTAGCGGGAGTACTAAATGAGCAGTTCTTC. Translated, it gives CASSSGLAGVLNEQFF.

This chain connects TRBV28 to TRBJ2-7; 8 nucleotides agree with TRBD1. Trimming at V came to 8 bases and at J to 0 bases, leaving 9 bases not matched to a gene. CDR3 length: 15 residues. Per germline, CDR1 MDHEN and CDR2 SYDVKM. As DNA, the CDR3 is TGTGCCAGCCATACCGGACAGGGCGACTCCTACGAGCAGTACTTC. Translated: CASHTGQGDSYEQYF.

V gene TRBV6-5 combines with J gene TRBJ2-1; 9 bases fit TRBD2. The CDR3 length is 15 residues. After removal of 7 bases from V and 1 base from J, the junction contained 5 bases not matched to a gene. Germline V CDR1 and CDR2: MNHEY, SVGAGI. CDR3: CASKTAGGSYNEQFF. Written as DNA, the CDR3 is TGTGCCAGCAAAACGGCGGGAGGGTCCTACAATGAGCAGTTCTTC.

The rearrangement links TRBV27 to TRBJ2-7, with D tentatively TRBD2 (5 bases). V was pared by 4 bases and J by 3 bases, with 16 bases between. Germline V gene data show CDR1 as MNHEY and CDR2 as SMNVEV (reference sequence). This CDR3 region has 15 residues. The CDR3 spells CASSSWAMSGYEQYF. The CDR3 nucleotides are TGTGCCAGCAGTTCCTGGGCCATGAGCGGCTACGAGCAGTACTTC.

This clone was observed a handful of times. V and J are TRBV7-9 and TRBJ1-1; possible D gene TRBD1, 5 bases. The germline CDR1 and CDR2 sequences are SEHNR and FQNEAQ (reference sequence). The length of the CDR3 is 17 residues. V lost 4 bases, J lost 3 bases, and 21 bases lay in between. DNA of the CDR3: TGTGCCAGCAGCTCCTCTCGCCCTTACAGGAAGGACACTGAAGCTTTCTTT. Protein product: CASSSSRPYRKDTEAFF.

The rearrangement uses TRBV7-8 and TRBJ1-1, with D tentatively TRBD1 (5 bases). This CDR3 region has 13 residues. CDR1 SGHVS and CDR2 FQNEAQ come from the germline V gene. Trimming took off 2 bases at V and 7 bases at J, with 11 bases between the two ends. CDR3 residues: CASSLSGQFEAFF. In DNA form, the CDR3 reads TGTGCCAGCAGCTTATCCGGACAATTTGAAGCTTTCTTT.

The chain is built from TRBV9 and TRBJ1-5; perhaps TRBD1 as D (6 bases). The germline V and J ends were trimmed by 5 bases and 7 bases, with 13 bases remaining between them. The CDR3 spans 13 residues. CDR1 is SGDLS, CDR2 YYNGEE, per germline. The CDR3, as DNA: TGTGCCAGCAGTACCCAGGGGAGCCAGCCCCAGCATTTT. Translating gives CASSTQGSQPQHF. Filled out from reference TRBV9 and TRBJ1-5, the complete variable domain reads DSGVTQTPKHLITATGQRVTLRCSPRSGDLSVYWYQQSLDQGLQFLIQYYNGEERAKGNILERFSAQQFPDLHSELNLSSLELGDSALYFCASSTQGSQPQHFGDGTRLSIL.

The V and J genes are TRBV9 and TRBJ1-2; TRBD1 matches at 7 bases. V was clipped by 4 bases and J by 2 bases; unmatched bases: 2. CDR3 length: 13 residues. Per germline, CDR1 SGDLS and CDR2 YYNGEE. The CDR3: CASSPDRNYGYTF. The CDR3 region has the DNA TGTGCCAGCAGCCCGGACAGGAACTATGGCTACACCTTC.

The V gene is TRBV4-2, the J gene TRBJ2-1, with D possibly being TRBD1 (6 bases). Germline CDR1 reads LGHNA; CDR2 reads YNFKEQ. Trimming took 1 base from V and 8 from J, leaving 18 bases between them. The CDR3 is 16 amino acids. This chain's CDR3 is CASSQAYAGANYEQFF. CDR3 bases: TGTGCCAGCAGCCAAGCGTATGCAGGGGCGAACTATGAGCAGTTCTTC.

The chain has TRBV6-5 and TRBJ2-2; 7 bases align to TRBD1. The CDR3 spans 15 residues. CDR1 is MNHEY, CDR2 SVGAGI, per germline. Unmatched junction bases numbered 4, after V lost 6 bases and J lost 0 bases. The CDR3, as DNA: TGTGCCAGCAGGACAGGGCTCTCGAACACCGGGGAGCTGTTTTTT. Its translation is CASRTGLSNTGELFF.

This clone was recorded a few times. The J gene is TRBJ1-5, the V gene TRBV5-1, with a tentative D call TRBD1 (5 bases). This CDR3 region has 15 residues. With 0 bases removed from V and 2 bases from J, the gap between germline ends came to 9 bases. The V gene's germline CDR1 is SGHRS and CDR2 YFSETQ. The CDR3 region has the DNA TGCGCCAGCAGCTTGGGGCGGGGACGCAATCAGCCCCAGCATTTT. This sequence encodes CASSLGRGRNQPQHF.

This chain joins TRBV29-1 and TRBJ2-1, with a possible D match to TRBD2 (6 bases). There are 16 residues in the CDR3. V shed 1 base and J shed 2 bases, with 15 bases lying between them. Germline V CDR1 and CDR2: SQVTM, ANQGSEA. CDR3 coding DNA: TGCAGCGTTGAAGGTTCAGGGACGGGAGCCTACAATGAGCAGTTCTTC. Encoded protein: CSVEGSGTGAYNEQFF.

The chain has TRBV2 and TRBJ2-2, with a tentative D call TRBD2 (5 bases). With 5 bases removed from V and 7 bases from J, the gap between germline ends came to 17 bases. CDR3 length: 15 residues. Looked up from germline, CDR1 is SNHLY and CDR2 is FYNNEI. CDR3 in DNA: TGTGCCAGCAGTCCCCCCCTAGGGAGCCGCGGGGAGCTGTTTTTT. Translating gives CASSPPLGSRGELFF.

The chain carries TRBV28 and TRBJ2-3; 7 bases are shared with TRBD1. CDR1 MDHEN and CDR2 SYDVKM come from the germline V gene. CDR3 length: 15 residues. V lost 2 bases to trimming and J lost 0 bases; unmatched junction nucleotides: 2. The CDR3 DNA sequence: TGTGCCAGCAGTTTAAGGACAGGTAGCACAGATACGCAGTATTTT. It codes for CASSLRTGSTDTQYF. Supplemented by reference TRBV28 and TRBJ2-3, the full variable domain reads DVKVTQSSRYLVKRTGEKVFLECVQDMDHENMFWYRQDPGLGLRLIYFSYDVKMKEKGDIPEGYSVSREKKERFSLILESASTNQTSMYLCASSLRTGSTDTQYFGPGTRLTVL.

V usage is TRBV28 and J usage is TRBJ2-5; 8 bases align to TRBD1. V shed 6 bases and J 5 bases; nucleotides not matched to a gene: 5. The V gene's germline CDR1 is MDHEN and CDR2 SYDVKM. The CDR3 length is 13 residues. CDR3 region: CASRKTGEETQYF. Here the CDR3 DNA reads TGTGCCAGCAGGAAGACAGGGGAGGAGACCCAGTACTTC.

As regards this clone: One end of the junction does not line up with germline, which may come from a read error. The V and J genes are TRBV14 and TRBJ2-7, with a possible D match to TRBD1 (6 bases). From germline, CDR1 is SGHDN and CDR2 FVKESK. There are 13 residues in the CDR3. The CDR3 coding sequence is TGTGCCAGCAGCCCGAATACGGGACATTTAGTTTCGTTC. It specifies CASSPNTGHLVSF.

The chain links TRBV24-1 to TRBJ1-1; D is unresolved. Germline V CDR1 and CDR2: KGHDR, SFDVKD. There are 13 residues in the CDR3. Trimming shortened V by 5 bases and J by 5 bases, and 11 bases separated the two germline ends. This chain's CDR3 is CATSGSAWTEAFF. DNA of the CDR3: TGTGCCACCAGTGGGAGCGCGTGGACTGAAGCTTTCTTT.

The chain has TRBV28 and TRBJ2-1, with unresolved D. CDR1 and CDR2 (germline): MDHEN, SYDVKM. This CDR3 spans 12 amino acids. Trimming took 5 bases from V and 2 from J, leaving 4 bases between them. The CDR3, as DNA: TGTGCCAGCAGTCCTCCCTACAATGAGCAGTTCTTC. Translated, it gives CASSPPYNEQFF.

This clone was observed a few times. The chain links TRBV28 to TRBJ1-2; 9 nucleotides align to TRBD1. The CDR3 loop spans 13 amino acids. With V trimmed by 5 bases and J by 5 bases, 3 bases remained unmatched. Germline CDR1 and CDR2: MDHEN and SYDVKM. The DNA for the CDR3 is TGTGCCAGCAGTCTAGACAGGGGGTATGGCTACACCTTC. As protein: CASSLDRGYGYTF.

This sequence joins TRBV12-3 or TRBV12-4 and TRBJ1-1; D is unresolved. V was clipped by 3 bases and J by 2 bases, with 7 bases between them. The CDR3 spans 13 residues. The CDR3 DNA is TGTGCCAGCAGTTTGTCAACTAACACTGAAGCTTTCTTT. It translates to CASSLSTNTEAFF.

V usage is TRBV6-5 and J usage is TRBJ2-1; 8 bases agree with TRBD1. J lost 4 bases, V lost 6 bases, and 8 bases had no gene match. The germline V gene encodes CDR1 MNHEY and CDR2 SVGAGI. The CDR3 consists of 15 residues. The DNA of the CDR3 is TGTGCCAGCAGATCCGGGACAGGAGTATACAATGAGCAGTTCTTC. Its translation is CASRSGTGVYNEQFF.

This clone came up many times. The V and J genes are TRBV19 and TRBJ1-5; no firm D call. V was trimmed by 5 bases and J by 0 bases, leaving 14 bases between them. Germline V gene lookup returns CDR1 LNHDA and CDR2 SQIVND (reference sequence). The CDR3 sequence is 16 residues long. This chain's CDR3 is CASSPTTRYSNQPQHF. In DNA form, the CDR3 reads TGTGCCAGTAGTCCAACCACACGTTATAGCAATCAGCCCCAGCATTTT.

This clone came up a few times. The V and J genes are TRBV2 and TRBJ2-1, with 8 bases that match TRBD2. The CDR3 is 15 residues long. Germline V lookup: CDR1 SNHLY, CDR2 FYNNEI. The V gene end was trimmed by 3 bases and the J gene end by 5 bases; junction bases not matched to a gene: 6. The CDR3 DNA follows: TGTGCCAGCAGTGACCCCGGGACTAGAAACAATGAGCAGTTCTTC. Residues: CASSDPGTRNNEQFF. Full variable domain (missing parts from reference TRBV2 and TRBJ2-1): EPEVTQTPSHQVTQMGQEVILRCVPISNHLYFYWYRQILGQKVEFLVSFYNNEISEKSEIFDDQFSVERPDGSNFTLKIRSTKLEDSAMYFCASSDPGTRNNEQFFGPGTRLTVL.